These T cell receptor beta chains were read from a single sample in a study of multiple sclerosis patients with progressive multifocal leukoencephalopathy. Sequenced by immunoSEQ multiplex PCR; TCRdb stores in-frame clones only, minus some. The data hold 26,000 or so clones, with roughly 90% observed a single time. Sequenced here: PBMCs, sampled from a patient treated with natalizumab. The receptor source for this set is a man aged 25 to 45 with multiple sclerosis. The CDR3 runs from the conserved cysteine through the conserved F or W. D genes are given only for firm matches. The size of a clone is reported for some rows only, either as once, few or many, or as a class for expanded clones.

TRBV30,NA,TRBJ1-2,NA,CVGGLNYGYTF,TGTGTTGGCGGACTTAACTATGGCTACACCTTC
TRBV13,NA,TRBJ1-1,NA,CASSAQTGEAFF,TGTGCCAGCAGCGCACAGACCGGTGAAGCTTTCTTT
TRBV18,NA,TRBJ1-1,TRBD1,CASSPSETGGYRRAFF,TGTGCCAGCTCACCAAGCGAGACAGGGGGCTATAGACGGGCTTTCTTT
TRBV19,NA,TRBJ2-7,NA,CASSIRGGAGYEQYF,TGTGCCAGTAGTATAAGAGGTGGGGCGGGCTACGAGCAGTACTTC
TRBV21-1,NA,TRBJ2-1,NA,CASSKGPGTYNEQFF,TGTGCCAGCAGCAAAGGGCCGGGTACCTACAATGAGCAGTTCTTC
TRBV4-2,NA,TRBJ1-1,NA,CASSQEFRGTNTEAFF,TGTGCCAGCAGCCAAGAATTTCGGGGGACGAACACTGAAGCTTTCTTT
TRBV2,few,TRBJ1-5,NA,CASMTGISNQPQHF,TGTGCCAGCATGACAGGAATTAGCAATCAGCCCCAGCATTTT
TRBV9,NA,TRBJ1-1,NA,CASSGGGNTEAFF,TGTGCCAGCAGCGGGGGGGGGAACACTGAAGCTTTCTTT
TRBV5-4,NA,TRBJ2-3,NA,CASSLGVGDTQYF,TGTGCCAGCAGCTTAGGGGTTGGAGATACGCAGTATTTT
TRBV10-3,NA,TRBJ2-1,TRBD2,CAIRPSTSHSYNEQFF,TGTGCCATCAGGCCTTCGACTAGCCACTCCTACAATGAGCAGTTCTTC
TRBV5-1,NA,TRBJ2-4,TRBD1,CASSPRTGVAKNIQYF,TGCGCCAGCAGCCCGAGGACAGGGGTGGCCAAAAACATTCAGTACTTC
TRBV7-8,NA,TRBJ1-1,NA,CASSLSGKTEAFF,TGTGCCAGCAGCTTATCCGGAAAAACTGAAGCTTTCTTT
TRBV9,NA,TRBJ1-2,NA,CASSVDPTATYGYTF,TGTGCCAGCAGCGTAGACCCCACAGCGACCTATGGCTACACCTTC
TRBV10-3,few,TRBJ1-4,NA,CAISESPSLGANEKLFF,TGTGCCATCAGTGAGTCCCCCTCACTCGGAGCTAATGAAAAACTGTTTTTT
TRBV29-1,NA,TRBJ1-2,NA,CSVSGIASNYGYTF,TGCAGCGTCTCAGGGATAGCGTCGAACTATGGCTACACCTTC
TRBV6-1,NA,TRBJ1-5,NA,CASSEALGWGNQPQHF,TGTGCCAGCAGTGAAGCGCTTGGTTGGGGGAATCAGCCCCAGCATTTT
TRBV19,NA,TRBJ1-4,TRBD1,CASSKTGVPAEKLFF,TGTGCCAGTAGTAAAACAGGGGTACCTGCCGAAAAACTGTTTTTT
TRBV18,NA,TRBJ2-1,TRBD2,CASSPTAGEYNEQFF,TGTGCCAGCTCACCAACAGCGGGAGAGTACAATGAGCAGTTCTTC
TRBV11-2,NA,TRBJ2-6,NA,CASSPTSGANVLTF,TGTGCCAGCAGCCCCACAAGTGGGGCCAACGTCCTGACTTTC
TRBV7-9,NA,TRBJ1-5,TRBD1,CASSLAATGGFGGNQPQHF,TGTGCCAGCAGCTTAGCGGCGACAGGGGGCTTTGGGGGCAATCAGCCCCAGCATTTT
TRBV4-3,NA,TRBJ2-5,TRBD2,CASSQEVSGRMETQYF,TGCGCCAGCAGCCAAGAGGTTAGCGGGAGGATGGAGACCCAGTACTTC
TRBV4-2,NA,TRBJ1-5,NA,CASSQDGDSNQPQHF,TGTGCCAGCAGCCAAGATGGCGATAGCAATCAGCCCCAGCATTTT
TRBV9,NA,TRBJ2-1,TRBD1,CASSVSWGQIFYNEQFF,TGTGCCAGCAGCGTAAGTTGGGGACAGATTTTTTACAATGAGCAGTTCTTC
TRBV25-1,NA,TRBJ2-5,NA,CASSDSPKETQYF,TGTGCCAGCAGTGATTCCCCAAAAGAGACCCAGTACTTC
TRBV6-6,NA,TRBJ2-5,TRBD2,CASSLSGTQETQYF,TGTGCCAGCAGCCTTAGCGGGACCCAAGAGACCCAGTACTTC
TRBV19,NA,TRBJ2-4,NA,CASSMAANIQYF,TGTGCCAGTAGTATGGCCGCAAACATTCAGTACTTC
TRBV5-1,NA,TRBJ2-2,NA,CASSLEQGSTGELFF,TGCGCCAGCAGCTTGGAACAGGGAAGCACCGGGGAGCTGTTTTTT
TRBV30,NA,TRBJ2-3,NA,CAWSPGLATDTQYF,TGTGCCTGGAGTCCCGGGCTAGCCACAGATACGCAGTATTTT
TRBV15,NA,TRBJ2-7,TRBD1,CATSKNGGQGGTYEQYF,TGTGCCACCAGCAAAAATGGGGGACAGGGCGGAACCTACGAGCAGTACTTC
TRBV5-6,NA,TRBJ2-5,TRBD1,CASSSTDRGQETQYF,TGTGCCAGCAGCTCAACCGACAGGGGACAAGAGACCCAGTACTTC
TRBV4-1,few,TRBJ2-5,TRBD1,CASSQVHGTVQETQYF,TGCGCCAGCAGCCAAGTTCACGGGACAGTCCAAGAGACCCAGTACTTC
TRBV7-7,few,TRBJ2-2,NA,CASSLAQRPNTGELFF,TGTGCCAGCAGCTTAGCGCAGCGCCCGAACACCGGGGAGCTGTTTTTT